This record concerns one TCR beta chain sequence. Assay: immunoSEQ multiplex PCR; the TCRdb copy retains only in-frame clones and omits some. Of about 50,000 clones listed, around 94% were seen once; the top ten hold approximately 0.68%. The data derive from a study of T cell changes during pregnancy in multiple sclerosis. Looked up from germline, CDR1 is KGHSH and CDR2 is LQKENI. V was pared by 6 bases and J by 0 bases, with 5 bases of the junction left unmatched. The CDR3 loop spans 14 amino acids. V usage is TRBV18 and J usage is TRBJ2-7; 7 positions agree with TRBD1. The sample here was CD4+ T cells from peripheral blood mononuclear cells, taken in the third trimester of pregnancy. The receptor comes from a female donor with multiple sclerosis, enrolled in a pregnancy study. In DNA, the CDR3 is TGTGCCAGCTCTCGGGGACAGACCTCCTACGAGCAGTACTTC. This sequence encodes CASSRGQTSYEQYF.